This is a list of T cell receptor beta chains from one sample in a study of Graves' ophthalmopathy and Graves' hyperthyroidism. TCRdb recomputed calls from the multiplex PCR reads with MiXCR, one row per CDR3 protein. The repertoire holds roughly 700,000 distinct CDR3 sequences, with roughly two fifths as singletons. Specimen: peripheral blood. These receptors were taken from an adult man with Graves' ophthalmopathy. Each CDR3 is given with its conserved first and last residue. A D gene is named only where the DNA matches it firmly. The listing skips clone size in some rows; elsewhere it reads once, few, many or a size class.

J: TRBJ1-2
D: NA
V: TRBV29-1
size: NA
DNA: TGTAGCGTTGTACGGAACTATGGCTACACCTTC
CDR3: CSVVRNYGYTF

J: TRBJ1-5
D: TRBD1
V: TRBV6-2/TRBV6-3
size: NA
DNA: TGTGCCAGCAGTGACCTCGGGACAGCGAATAGCAATCAGCCCCAGCATTTT
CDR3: CASSDLGTANSNQPQHF

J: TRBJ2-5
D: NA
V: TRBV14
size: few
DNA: TGTGCCAGCAGCCCCCTAGGACAGCAGAAAGAGACCCAGTACTTC
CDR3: CASSPLGQQKETQYF

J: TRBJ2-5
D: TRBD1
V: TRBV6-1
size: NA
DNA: TGTGCCAGCAGTTACCACTCGGCCAGGGGGCGCCCAGAGACCCAGTACTTC
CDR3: CASSYHSARGRPETQYF

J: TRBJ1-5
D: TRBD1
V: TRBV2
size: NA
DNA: TGTGCCAGCAGCCCAGGGGGCGTAAGCAATCGGCCCCAGCATTTT
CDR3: CASSPGGVSNRPQHF

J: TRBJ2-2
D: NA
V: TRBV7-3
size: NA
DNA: TGTGCCAGCAGCGTTCTTGGGGGGGCACCGAACACCGGGGAGCTGTTTTTT
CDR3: CASSVLGGAPNTGELFF

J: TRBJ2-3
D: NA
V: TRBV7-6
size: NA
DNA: TGTGCCAGCAGCTTCGGCGGGCCTGGAGATACGCAGTATTTT
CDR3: CASSFGGPGDTQYF

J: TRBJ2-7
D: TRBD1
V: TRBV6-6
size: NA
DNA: TGTGCCAGCAGGGAGGACAGGGGCATCTACGAGCAGTACTTC
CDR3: CASREDRGIYEQYF

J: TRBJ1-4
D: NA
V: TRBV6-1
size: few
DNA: TGTGCCAGCGGGGATCCACAGGAAAAACTGTTTTTT
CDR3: CASGDPQEKLFF

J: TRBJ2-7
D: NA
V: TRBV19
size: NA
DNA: TGTGCCAGTAGTATACGGGCCACCTACGAGCAGTACTTC
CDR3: CASSIRATYEQYF

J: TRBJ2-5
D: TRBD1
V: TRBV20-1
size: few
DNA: TGCAGTGCCCAGGGACAGGGTACAGAGACCCAGTACTTC
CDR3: CSAQGQGTETQYF

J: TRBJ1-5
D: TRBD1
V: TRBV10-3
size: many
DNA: TGTGCCATCAGTGATACAGGGGGCGCAGGGCAGCCCCAGCATTTT
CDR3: CAISDTGGAGQPQHF

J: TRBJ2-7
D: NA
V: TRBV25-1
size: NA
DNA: TGTGCCAGCAGTAACACAGCGGGACAGAATTCCTACGAGCAGTACTTC
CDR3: CASSNTAGQNSYEQYF

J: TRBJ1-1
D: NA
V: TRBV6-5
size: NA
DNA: TGTGCCAGCAGTGAACACCCGACGGTCCGATCGACTGAAGCTTTCTTT
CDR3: CASSEHPTVRSTEAFF

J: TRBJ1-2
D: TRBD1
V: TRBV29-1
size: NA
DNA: TGCAGCGTTGGCGGACAGGGGGTGGCGGAAGGCTACACCTTC
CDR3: CSVGGQGVAEGYTF

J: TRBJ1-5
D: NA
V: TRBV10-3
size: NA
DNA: TGTGCCATCAGTGGGTTGGGGAACAATCAGCCCCAGCATTTT
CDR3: CAISGLGNNQPQHF

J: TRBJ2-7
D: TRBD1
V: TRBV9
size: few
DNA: TGTGCCAGCAGCGATAGGACAGGAATCGATTACGAGCAGTACTTC
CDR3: CASSDRTGIDYEQYF

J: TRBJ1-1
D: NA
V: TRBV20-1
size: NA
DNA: TGCAGTGCTAGAGAAGATATGAACACTGAGGCTTTCTTT
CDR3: CSAREDMNTEAFF

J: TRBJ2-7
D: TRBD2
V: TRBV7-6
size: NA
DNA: TGTGCCAGCAGCTTTGAGAGCGGGGGGATGCTCTACGAGCAGTACTTC
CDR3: CASSFESGGMLYEQYF

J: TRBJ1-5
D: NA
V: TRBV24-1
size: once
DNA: TGTGCCACCAGTGATTCGGGGGGCGCAGGGCAGCCCCAGCATTTT
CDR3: CATSDSGGAGQPQHF

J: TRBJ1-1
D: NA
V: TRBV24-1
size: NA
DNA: TGTGCCAGCAGTCAGACCATTGAGGGCACTGAAGCTTTCTTT
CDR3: CASSQTIEGTEAFF

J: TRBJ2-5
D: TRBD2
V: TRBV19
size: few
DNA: TGTGCCAGTAGTGTCTTAGCGGGGGGGCCGGAGGAGACCCAGTACTTC
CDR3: CASSVLAGGPEETQYF

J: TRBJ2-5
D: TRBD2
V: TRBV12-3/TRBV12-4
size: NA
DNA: TGTGCCAGCAGTTACTCGAGTAGCGGGGGGGCGGAGACCCAGTACTTC
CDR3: CASSYSSSGGAETQYF